A single sample gave rise to the 8 T cell receptor beta chains below, sequenced in a study of T cell responses to AZD1222 COVID-19 vaccine. Only in-frame clones appear in the TCRdb table, and some are missing; sequencing was by immunoSEQ multiplex PCR. The table has about 200,000 clones, around 93% seen once. The sample was peripheral blood, taken 28 days after the second AZD1222 dose. The receptors stem from an adult who received the AZD1222 COVID-19 vaccine.

The J gene is TRBJ2-1, the V gene TRBV5-1; either TRBD1 or TRBD2 may fit D (5 bases each). The V and J ends lost 4 bases and 0 bases respectively, with 11 bases between them. The CDR3 has 15 residues. Germline loops: CDR1 SGHRS, CDR2 YFSETQ. The CDR3 sequence: CASSQGDHSYNEQFF. DNA of the CDR3: TGCGCCAGCAGCCAAGGGGACCACTCCTACAATGAGCAGTTCTTC.

The chain has TRBV18 and TRBJ1-1; TRBD1 might be the D (6 bases). The CDR3 contains 16 residues. Germline values: CDR1 KGHSH, CDR2 LQKENI. V was cut by 3 bases and J by 1 base, with 15 bases left in between. CDR3 bases: TGTGCCAGCTCACCGAATATCGGGGGCACGAACACTGAAGCTTTCTTT. This sequence encodes CASSPNIGGTNTEAFF.

The genes are TRBV6-1 and TRBJ2-3, with 7 bases aligning to TRBD2. This CDR3 contains 16 residues. V shed 3 bases and J 1 base; nucleotides not matched to a gene: 7. The germline V gene has CDR1 MNHNS and CDR2 SASEGT. CDR3 sequence: CASSDPGGGRTDTQYF. The CDR3 DNA reads TGTGCCAGCAGTGATCCTGGCGGGGGACGCACAGATACGCAGTATTTT.

The chain carries TRBV9 and TRBJ2-3, with 10 positions matching TRBD2. This CDR3 spans 16 amino acids. Trimming removed 4 bases from V and 6 bases from J; junction bases left unmatched: 11. Germline CDR1 is SGDLS and CDR2 is YYNGEE. The CDR3 DNA reads TGTGCCAGCAGCCCCCTCAGCGGGGGGGCCCTTGATACGCAGTATTTT. Translation gives CASSPLSGGALDTQYF.

The chain has TRBV9 and TRBJ2-3; D tentatively fits TRBD1 or TRBD2 (5 bases each). The CDR3 runs 15 residues. Germline CDR1 and CDR2: SGDLS and YYNGEE. V was shortened by 3 bases and J by 4 bases, with 15 bases between the two germline ends. The DNA of the CDR3 is TGTGCCAGCAGCGAGAGGGCTGGGGCCCCAGATACGCAGTATTTT. Protein product: CASSERAGAPDTQYF.

The chain carries TRBV6-5 and TRBJ1-5; D gene ambiguous. The CDR3 consists of 14 residues. Trimming shortened V by 2 bases and J by 2 bases, and 7 bases separated the two germline ends. Looked up from germline, CDR1 is MNHEY and CDR2 is SVGAGI. The CDR3 loop reads CASSYGPGNQPQHF. The CDR3 DNA follows: TGTGCCAGCAGTTACGGGCCGGGCAATCAGCCCCAGCATTTT.

The V gene is TRBV4-2, the J gene TRBJ1-4; D not resolved. Germline CDR1 and CDR2: LGHNA and YNFKEQ. The length of the CDR3 is 15 residues. V was cut by 0 bases and J by 5 bases, with 10 bases left in between. The CDR3 bases are TGTGCCAGCAGCCAAGAGATGATGGGGAATGAAAAACTGTTTTTT. Protein sequence: CASSQEMMGNEKLFF.

Worth noting for this clone: Other DNA sequences in the sample encode the same CDR3. The chain recombines TRBV7-9 with TRBJ1-5; D remains ambiguous. The germline gives CDR1 SEHNR, CDR2 FQNEAQ (reference sequence). The V end was cut by 1 base, the J end by 4 bases, with 5 bases between. This CDR3 contains 13 residues. This chain's CDR3 is CASSLDRNQPQHF. The CDR3 nucleotides read TGTGCCAGCAGCTTAGATAGGAATCAGCCCCAGCATTTT.